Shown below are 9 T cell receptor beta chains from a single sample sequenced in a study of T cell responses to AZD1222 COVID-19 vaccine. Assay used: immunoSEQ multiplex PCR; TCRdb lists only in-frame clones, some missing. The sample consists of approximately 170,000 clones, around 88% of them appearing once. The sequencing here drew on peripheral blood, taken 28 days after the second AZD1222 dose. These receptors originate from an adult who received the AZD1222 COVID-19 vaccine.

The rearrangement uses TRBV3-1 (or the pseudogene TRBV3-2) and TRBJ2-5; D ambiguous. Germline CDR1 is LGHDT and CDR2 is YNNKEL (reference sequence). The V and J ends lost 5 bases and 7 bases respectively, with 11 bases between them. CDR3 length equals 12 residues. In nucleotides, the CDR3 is TGTGCCAGCAGCTTCCAAGGCGGGACCCAGTACTTC. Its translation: CASSFQGGTQYF.

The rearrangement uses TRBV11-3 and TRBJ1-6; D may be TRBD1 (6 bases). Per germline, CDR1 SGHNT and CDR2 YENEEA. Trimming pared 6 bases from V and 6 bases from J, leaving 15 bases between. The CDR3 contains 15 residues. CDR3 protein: CASRPKQGPNSPLHF. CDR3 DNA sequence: TGTGCCAGCAGACCTAAACAGGGACCTAATTCACCCCTCCACTTT.

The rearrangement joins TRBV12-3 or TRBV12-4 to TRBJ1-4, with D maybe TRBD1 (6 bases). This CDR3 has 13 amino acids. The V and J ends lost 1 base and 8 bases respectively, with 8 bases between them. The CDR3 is CASSLGGREKLFF. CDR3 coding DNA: TGTGCCAGCAGTTTAGGGGGGCGGGAAAAACTGTTTTTT.

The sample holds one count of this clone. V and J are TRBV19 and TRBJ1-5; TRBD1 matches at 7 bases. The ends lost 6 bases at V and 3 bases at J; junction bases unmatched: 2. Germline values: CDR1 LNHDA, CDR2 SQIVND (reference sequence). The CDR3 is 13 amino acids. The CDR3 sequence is CASSGQVNQPQHF. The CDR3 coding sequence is TGTGCCAGTAGCGGACAGGTCAATCAGCCCCAGCATTTT. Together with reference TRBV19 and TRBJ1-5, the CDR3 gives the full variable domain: DGGITQSPKYLFRKEGQNVTLSCEQNLNHDAMYWYRQDPGQGLRLIYYSQIVNDFQKGDIAEGYSVSREKKESFPLTVTSAQKNPTAFYLCASSGQVNQPQHFGDGTRLSIL.

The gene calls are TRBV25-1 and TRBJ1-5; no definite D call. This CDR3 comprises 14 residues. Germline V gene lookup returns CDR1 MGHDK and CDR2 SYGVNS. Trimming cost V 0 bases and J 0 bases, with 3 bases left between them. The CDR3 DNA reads TGTGCCAGCAGTGAATATTTTAGCAATCAGCCCCAGCATTTT. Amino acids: CASSEYFSNQPQHF.

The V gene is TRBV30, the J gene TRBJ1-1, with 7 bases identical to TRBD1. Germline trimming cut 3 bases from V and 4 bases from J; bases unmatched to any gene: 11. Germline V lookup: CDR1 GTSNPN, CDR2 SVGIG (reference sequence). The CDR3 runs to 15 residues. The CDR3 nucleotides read TGTGCCTGGAGAGATAAGGGGGCTTTAGGCACTGAAGCTTTCTTT. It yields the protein CAWRDKGALGTEAFF. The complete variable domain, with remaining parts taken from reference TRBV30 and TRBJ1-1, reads SQTIHQWPATLVQPVGSPLSLECTVEGTSNPNLYWYRQAAGRGLQLLFYSVGIGQISSEVPQNLSASRPQDRQFILSSKKLLLSDSGFYLCAWRDKGALGTEAFFGQGTRLTVV.

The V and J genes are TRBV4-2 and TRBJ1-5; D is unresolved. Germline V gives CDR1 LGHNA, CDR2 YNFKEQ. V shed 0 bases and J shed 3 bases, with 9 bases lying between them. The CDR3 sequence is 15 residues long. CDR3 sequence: CASSQDRSINQPQHF. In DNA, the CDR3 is TGTGCCAGCAGCCAAGATCGGTCGATCAATCAGCCCCAGCATTTT.

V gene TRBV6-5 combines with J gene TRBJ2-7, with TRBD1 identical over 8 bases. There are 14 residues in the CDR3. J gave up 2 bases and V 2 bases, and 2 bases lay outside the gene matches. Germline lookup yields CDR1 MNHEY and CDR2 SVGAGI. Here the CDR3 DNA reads TGTGCCAGCAGTTACAGCAGGGGGCCCTACGAGCAGTACTTC. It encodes CASSYSRGPYEQYF.

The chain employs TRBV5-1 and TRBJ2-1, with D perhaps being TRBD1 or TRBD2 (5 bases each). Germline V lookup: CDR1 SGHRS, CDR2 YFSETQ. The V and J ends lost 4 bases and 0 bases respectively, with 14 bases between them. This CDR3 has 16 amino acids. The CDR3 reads CASSPGDGSSYNEQFF. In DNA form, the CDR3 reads TGCGCCAGCAGCCCCGGGGACGGAAGCTCCTACAATGAGCAGTTCTTC.